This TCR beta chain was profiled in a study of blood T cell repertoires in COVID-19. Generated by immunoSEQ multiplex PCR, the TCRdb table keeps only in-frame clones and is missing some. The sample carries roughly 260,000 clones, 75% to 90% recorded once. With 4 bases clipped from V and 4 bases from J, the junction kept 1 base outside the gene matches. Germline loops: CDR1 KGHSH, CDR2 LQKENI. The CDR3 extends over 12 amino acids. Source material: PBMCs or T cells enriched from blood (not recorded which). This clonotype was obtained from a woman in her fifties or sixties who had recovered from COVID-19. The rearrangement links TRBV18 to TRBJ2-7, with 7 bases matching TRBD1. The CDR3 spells CASSLRGYEQYF. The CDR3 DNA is TGTGCCAGCTCACTCAGGGGGTACGAGCAGTACTTC.